Listed below are T cell receptor beta chains from one sample, sequenced in a study of shared T cell receptors in the human thymus. Repertoires were generated with immunoSEQ multiplex PCR, while TCRdb's copy carries only in-frame clones and drops some. The data contain approximately 660,000 clones, over 75% of them seen just once; the ten biggest clones take up 0.0095% to 0.012%. Separately, the same data were catalogued under a study of human thymus T cells.

Source material: thymocytes. Every receptor here comes from a boy younger than two with a congenital heart defect. CDR3s include the opening cysteine and the closing phenylalanine or tryptophan. The order of the fields is V gene, J gene, clone size, D gene, CDR3 DNA, CDR3 protein. The D gene is left open where the match is weak. Clone size is shown for a subset of rows, as once, few, many or a class of expanded clone.

v_gene: TRBV6-1
j_gene: TRBJ2-2
abundance: -
d_gene: -
CDR3nt: TGTGCCAGCAGTGAAGCCGGAGGCGGGGAGCTGTTTTTT
CDR3aa: CASSEAGGGELFF

v_gene: TRBV27
j_gene: TRBJ2-3
abundance: -
d_gene: TRBD1
CDR3nt: TGTGCCAGCAGTCCCCAGGGACAGGGGGCGGATACGCAGTATTTT
CDR3aa: CASSPQGQGADTQYF

v_gene: TRBV4-1
j_gene: TRBJ2-7
abundance: -
d_gene: -
CDR3nt: TGCGCCAGCAGCCAAGCCCCCCGGGGCGGGGACGAGCAGTACTTC
CDR3aa: CASSQAPRGGDEQYF

v_gene: TRBV4-3
j_gene: TRBJ2-7
abundance: -
d_gene: -
CDR3nt: TGCGCCAGCAGCCAAGATCCTGTGAGCGGCTACGAGCAGTACTTC
CDR3aa: CASSQDPVSGYEQYF

v_gene: TRBV5-4
j_gene: TRBJ2-5
abundance: -
d_gene: TRBD2
CDR3nt: TGTGCCAGCAGCTCTGGAGCGGGACAAGAGACCCAGTACTTC
CDR3aa: CASSSGAGQETQYF

v_gene: TRBV7-2
j_gene: TRBJ2-1
abundance: few
d_gene: TRBD2
CDR3nt: TGTGCCAGCAGCTTAAGGCTAGCGGGGGACGAGCAGTTCTTC
CDR3aa: CASSLRLAGDEQFF

v_gene: TRBV2
j_gene: TRBJ2-3
abundance: once
d_gene: -
CDR3nt: TGTGCCAGCAGTGAAGAGGGGGCGAGGGTTAGCGGGGCAGATACGCAGTATTTT
CDR3aa: CASSEEGARVSGADTQYF

v_gene: TRBV7-8
j_gene: TRBJ2-2
abundance: -
d_gene: TRBD2
CDR3nt: TGTGCCAGCAGCTTAGTAGTAGCGGGAGACCCCGGGGAGCTGTTTTTT
CDR3aa: CASSLVVAGDPGELFF

v_gene: TRBV12-2
j_gene: TRBJ1-5
abundance: -
d_gene: -
CDR3nt: TGTGCAAGTCGCTTAGCGAGTAGGGAACAGGGTGATCAGCCCCAGCATTTT
CDR3aa: CASRLASREQGDQPQHF

v_gene: TRBV5-1
j_gene: TRBJ2-5
abundance: -
d_gene: TRBD2
CDR3nt: TGCGCCAGCAGCCCCGGACTAGCGGGAGAGACCCAGTACTTC
CDR3aa: CASSPGLAGETQYF

v_gene: TRBV7-6
j_gene: TRBJ1-3
abundance: few
d_gene: TRBD1
CDR3nt: TGTGCCAGCAGCTTAGGACAGGGTACGAGGGACACCATATATTTT
CDR3aa: CASSLGQGTRDTIYF

v_gene: TRBV27
j_gene: TRBJ2-6
abundance: -
d_gene: -
CDR3nt: TGTGCCAGCAGCAAGGCTCGACTATACTCTGGGGCCAACGTCCTGACTTTC
CDR3aa: CASSKARLYSGANVLTF

v_gene: TRBV5-1
j_gene: TRBJ2-1
abundance: -
d_gene: TRBD1
CDR3nt: TGCGCCAGCAGCTGGACAGGGGCGGGCGAGCAGTTCTTC
CDR3aa: CASSWTGAGEQFF

v_gene: TRBV30
j_gene: TRBJ2-7
abundance: -
d_gene: TRBD1
CDR3nt: TGTGCCTGGAGTAGGGACAGGGGGTCGTACGAGCAGTACTTC
CDR3aa: CAWSRDRGSYEQYF

v_gene: TRBV29-1
j_gene: TRBJ1-1
abundance: -
d_gene: -
CDR3nt: TGCAGCGCCCGGCCGAGGTCGGGGGGGAACACTGAAGCTTTCTTT
CDR3aa: CSARPRSGGNTEAFF

v_gene: TRBV27
j_gene: TRBJ1-3
abundance: -
d_gene: -
CDR3nt: TGTGCCAGCAGTTTAACAGGGAACCCAATTGGAAACACCATATATTTT
CDR3aa: CASSLTGNPIGNTIYF

v_gene: TRBV4-1
j_gene: TRBJ2-1
abundance: -
d_gene: TRBD2
CDR3nt: TGCGCCAGCAGCCAAGTCCGCGGGCTAGCGGGCCATAATGAGCAGTTCTTC
CDR3aa: CASSQVRGLAGHNEQFF

v_gene: TRBV18
j_gene: TRBJ2-1
abundance: -
d_gene: TRBD2
CDR3nt: TGTGCCAGCTCACCGCCGGGGACTAGCGGGGACATATACAATGAGCAGTTCTTC
CDR3aa: CASSPPGTSGDIYNEQFF

v_gene: TRBV27
j_gene: TRBJ2-1
abundance: -
d_gene: -
CDR3nt: TGTGCCAGCAGCCCCCCCCTCGAGTATGAGCAGTTCTTC
CDR3aa: CASSPPLEYEQFF

v_gene: TRBV10-3
j_gene: TRBJ2-7
abundance: -
d_gene: TRBD2
CDR3nt: TGTGCCATCAGTGAGTCTGGGGGAGGGCTTTCCTACGAGCAGTACTTC
CDR3aa: CAISESGGGLSYEQYF

v_gene: TRBV5-1
j_gene: TRBJ2-7
abundance: -
d_gene: -
CDR3nt: TGCGCCAGCAGCTTGGGGGACTGGTCCTACGAGCAGTACTTC
CDR3aa: CASSLGDWSYEQYF

v_gene: TRBV2
j_gene: TRBJ1-2
abundance: -
d_gene: -
CDR3nt: TGTGCCAGCATGAGATTTTGGGGGAGGATGAACTATGGCTACACCTTC
CDR3aa: CASMRFWGRMNYGYTF

v_gene: TRBV27
j_gene: TRBJ1-1
abundance: -
d_gene: -
CDR3nt: TGTGCCAGCAGTATCAAAGGGGGGGCCCTGAACACTGAAGCTTTCTTT
CDR3aa: CASSIKGGALNTEAFF

v_gene: TRBV7-9
j_gene: TRBJ2-5
abundance: -
d_gene: TRBD2
CDR3nt: TGTGCCAGCAGCTATCTCCGGGTAGCGGGAGAAGGGGAGACCCAGTACTTC
CDR3aa: CASSYLRVAGEGETQYF

v_gene: TRBV5-4
j_gene: TRBJ2-7
abundance: -
d_gene: TRBD1
CDR3nt: TGTGCCAGCAGCTTCTACCCAGGGGGCCTAGGACCAGGCGAGCAGTACTTC
CDR3aa: CASSFYPGGLGPGEQYF

v_gene: TRBV11-3
j_gene: TRBJ2-7
abundance: -
d_gene: -
CDR3nt: TGTGCCAGCAGCGGGACATTGACCTACGAGCAGTACTTC
CDR3aa: CASSGTLTYEQYF

v_gene: TRBV4-2
j_gene: TRBJ2-7
abundance: -
d_gene: TRBD2
CDR3nt: TGTGCCAGCAGCCAAGATCCATATCTAGCGGGTTCTTCCTACGAGCAGTACTTC
CDR3aa: CASSQDPYLAGSSYEQYF

v_gene: TRBV6-1
j_gene: TRBJ1-2
abundance: -
d_gene: TRBD1
CDR3nt: TGTGCCAGCAGTGTTCCTCAGGGGGAAAATGGCTACACCTTC
CDR3aa: CASSVPQGENGYTF

v_gene: TRBV9
j_gene: TRBJ2-3
abundance: -
d_gene: -
CDR3nt: TGTGCCAGCAGCGTAGGAATAAAACTAGCCCAGAAGGTTGTAGATACGCAGTATTTT
CDR3aa: CASSVGIKLAQKVVDTQYF

v_gene: TRBV6-1
j_gene: TRBJ1-5
abundance: -
d_gene: TRBD1
CDR3nt: TGTGCCAGCAGTGAAGCGCTGGGACAGGACAGCAATCAGCCCCAGCATTTT
CDR3aa: CASSEALGQDSNQPQHF

v_gene: TRBV23-1
j_gene: TRBJ1-1
abundance: -
d_gene: -
CDR3nt: TGCGCCAGCAGTCACCCGGACACTGAAGCTTTCTTT
CDR3aa: CASSHPDTEAFF

v_gene: TRBV9
j_gene: TRBJ2-4
abundance: -
d_gene: -
CDR3nt: TGTGCCAGCAGCCCTACCACAGTCCCAGCCAAAAACATTCAGTACTTC
CDR3aa: CASSPTTVPAKNIQYF

v_gene: TRBV28
j_gene: TRBJ2-7
abundance: -
d_gene: -
CDR3nt: TGTGCCAGCAGTGGCGGCGTACAGGCTCTAACCTACGAGCAGTACTTC
CDR3aa: CASSGGVQALTYEQYF

v_gene: TRBV28
j_gene: TRBJ2-4
abundance: -
d_gene: -
CDR3nt: TGTGCCAGCAGTGTGCCGGGACACCTCATAGCCAAAAACATTCAGTACTTC
CDR3aa: CASSVPGHLIAKNIQYF

v_gene: TRBV19
j_gene: TRBJ2-1
abundance: -
d_gene: TRBD1
CDR3nt: TGTGCCAGCCGGGGACAGGGAATCACCTACAATGAGCAGTTCTTC
CDR3aa: CASRGQGITYNEQFF

v_gene: TRBV11-3
j_gene: TRBJ2-7
abundance: -
d_gene: -
CDR3nt: TGTGCCAGCAGCGAATTGGTCCGGGGTCGAGAGCAGTACTTC
CDR3aa: CASSELVRGREQYF

v_gene: TRBV19
j_gene: TRBJ2-7
abundance: -
d_gene: TRBD1
CDR3nt: TGTGCTTCCGGACAGGGGAAGGACGAGCAGTACTTC
CDR3aa: CASGQGKDEQYF

v_gene: TRBV28
j_gene: TRBJ2-7
abundance: -
d_gene: -
CDR3nt: TGTGCCAGCAGCCCGAGGACTCGTACCCACTACGAGCAGTACTTC
CDR3aa: CASSPRTRTHYEQYF

v_gene: TRBV27
j_gene: TRBJ2-7
abundance: -
d_gene: TRBD2
CDR3nt: TGTGCCAGCAGGCCCACCGGGACTAGCGGTTACGAGCAGTACTTC
CDR3aa: CASRPTGTSGYEQYF

v_gene: TRBV6-5
j_gene: TRBJ2-5
abundance: -
d_gene: -
CDR3nt: TGTGCCAGCAGGAACCGGGACATAAAAAAAGAGACCCAGTACTTC
CDR3aa: CASRNRDIKKETQYF

v_gene: TRBV5-6
j_gene: TRBJ2-1
abundance: -
d_gene: -
CDR3nt: TGTGCCAGCAGCCCCCCGGGGTACCTCTATGAGCAGTTCTTC
CDR3aa: CASSPPGYLYEQFF